This T cell receptor beta chain was recovered during a study of T cell clones after liver transplantation. Study-level background: A pre-transplant mixed lymphocyte reaction with TCRbeta sequencing defined graft-donor-reactive clones followed in post-transplant blood. Study-wide points: The donor-reactive repertoire was only partly measurable in two subjects, lacking donor cells.

Germline V gene sequence: CDR1 SGHAT, CDR2 FQNNGV. V trimming: 5 bases; J trimming: 4 bases; junction bases outside the gene matches: 4. The CDR3 spans 13 residues. For this clone: Its antigen is unknown.

TCRdb's table, derived via immunoSEQ multiplex PCR, lists solely in-frame clones and lacks some. The data show tens of thousands of clones, about 80% seen once. V is TRBV11-2 and J is TRBJ1-2, with TRBD1 matching 7 bases. This clonotype was obtained from a human patient who received a liver transplant. Some of the T cells may derive from the graft donor. The sequenced sample was CD4+ T cells from blood, obtained 12 months after liver transplant. The CDR3 loop is CASSVQGTYGYTF. CDR3 sequence (DNA): TGTGCCAGCAGCGTACAGGGGACCTATGGCTACACCTTC.